This TCR beta chain was profiled in a study of shared clonotypes between healthy human individuals (dated by TCRdb to the early 2020s). Background on the whole study: A couple of women and a few men aged 18 to 49 years were included in the cohort. For each donor, CD4 naive and CD4 memory were each run on three plates, CD8 naive on two plates, and CD8 memory on one plate. To estimate repertoire size and how much clonotype sharing occurs between individuals, the study deeply sequenced the blood TCR repertoires of five healthy adults. To increase sequencing depth and limit assay-specific biases, TCR repertoire library preparation and sequencing were carried out by different laboratories using diverse techniques. Per donor, leukapheresis produced somewhere between about 0.85 and 8.9 billion PBMCs. The paper's findings and limits, for the study overall: The genetic and exposure-history diversity represented was limited by the small number of donors. Higher generation probabilities were observed for clonotypes shared by all four sorted-subset donors than for non-shared clonotypes. Sampling was limited to blood, and TCR repertoires in tissue likely differ from TCR repertoires in blood. Larger estimated clonotype richness was generally found for naive subsets than for memory subsets. Even with the large sequencing depth, rarefaction of the sorted-subset datasets indicated that sequencing was incomplete. Based on pairwise subsampling, the degree of clonotype sharing among donors was expected to be affected by sequencing depth. Sharing across a few donors was observed for around 5% of naive CD4, 3.5% of naive CD8, 2.3% of memory CD4, and around 0.4% of memory CD8 clonotypes.

Using the deep immunoSEQ assay, multiplex PCR amplified TCR CDR3 regions from genomic DNA. Genomic DNA extracted from each cell subset was distributed evenly over all wells of several immunoSEQ 96-well plates, and each plate served as one replicate. For sorted subsets, roughly 200 ng of genomic DNA, equivalent to around 29,000 T cell genomes, went into each replicate PCR. Purified libraries were measured with a Qubit 3.0 fluorometer, size-checked on a Bioanalyzer 2100, and measured again with the KAPA Library Quantification kit. A separate single-read 150-cycle Illumina NextSeq 550 flow cell was used to sequence each immunoSEQ 96-well plate. From the authors' description of their analysis: The immunoSEQ output contained only junctional sequences without quality scores, so filtering could not match that applied to full-length reads. Sequences were annotated with PyIR, a Python wrapper for IgBLAST v1.9, and V/J genes and CDR3 were assigned using IMGT germline references. Reads were filtered out if the reads had weak V/J assignments (E-value above 1e-6), no CDR3, stop codons, out-of-frame junctions, or ambiguous translated residues. V3J clonotypes were defined as sequences sharing an identical inferred V gene, J gene, and CDR3 amino acid sequence. Percentage overlap between repertoires was calculated by dividing the number of shared unique clonotypes by the size of the smaller repertoire. Three approaches were used to assess repertoire richness: RTK rarefaction, the Chao1 estimator, and Recon v2.1 estimates of unobserved clonotypes. OLGA was used to compute generation probabilities for all TCRbeta clonotypes that the gDNA method yielded from a few donors. The source is immuneACCESS, and TCRdb retained only in-frame sequences with V and J called. Part of the clones is not carried over; for the studies checked, unresolved V genes explain less than half of this, and the remainder is unexplained. V and J calls plus clone size are reproduced from that table; the DNA served to infer D and trimming. Across this sample there are a few million clones, with about 92% seen only once. The ten top clones hold 0.39% of the sample.

About this clone itself: The specificity of this receptor is unknown. Base-call qualities are not available, and no considerably larger clone is one nucleotide away.

The donors were healthy, HIV-negative adults with no recently reported acute infections or vaccinations. Every donor was a Caucasian adult residing in Nashville, Tennessee, USA. CD4+ T cells were enriched by magnetic negative selection; naive cells were then positively selected on CD45RA, and the negative fraction formed the memory subset. After blood collection by leukapheresis, PBMCs were isolated using Ficoll-Histopaque density gradient centrifugation and then cryopreserved in the vapor phase of liquid nitrogen. Purity and quantity of every magnetically sorted T cell population were checked by analytical flow cytometry. Genomic DNA was isolated from each sorted fraction and quantified by UV absorbance on a Nanodrop 2000c. V loses 0 bases, J loses 2 bases, and the germline ends lie 11 bases apart. Via the germline V gene, CDR1 is SGDLS and CDR2 YYNGEE. Measured from the cysteine to the phenylalanine, the CDR3 is 16 residues long. CDR3 DNA is the only sequence kept; it has 48 bases, read in frame from the first base.

The specimen sequenced was naive CD4+ T cells from PBMCs. The cell subset or site label on this specimen signifies: CD45RA+ positively selected. The receptor's source is a man younger than 35 in good health. Some clones in this sample may be carry-over from other donors' samples. The rearrangement combines TRBV9 with TRBJ1-4, and TRBD1 may be the D gene, going by 5 matching bases. The nucleotide sequence is TGTGCCAGCAGCGTAGAGGCAGGACACACTAATGAAAAACTGTTTTTT. This gives the protein CASSVEAGHTNEKLFF. The CDR3 plus the reference TRBV9 and TRBJ1-4 genes for the other parts give the full variable domain: DSGVTQTPKHLITATGQRVTLRCSPRSGDLSVYWYQQSLDQGLQFLIQYYNGEERAKGNILERFSAQQFPDLHSELNLSSLELGDSALYFCASSVEAGHTNEKLFFGSGTQLSVL.